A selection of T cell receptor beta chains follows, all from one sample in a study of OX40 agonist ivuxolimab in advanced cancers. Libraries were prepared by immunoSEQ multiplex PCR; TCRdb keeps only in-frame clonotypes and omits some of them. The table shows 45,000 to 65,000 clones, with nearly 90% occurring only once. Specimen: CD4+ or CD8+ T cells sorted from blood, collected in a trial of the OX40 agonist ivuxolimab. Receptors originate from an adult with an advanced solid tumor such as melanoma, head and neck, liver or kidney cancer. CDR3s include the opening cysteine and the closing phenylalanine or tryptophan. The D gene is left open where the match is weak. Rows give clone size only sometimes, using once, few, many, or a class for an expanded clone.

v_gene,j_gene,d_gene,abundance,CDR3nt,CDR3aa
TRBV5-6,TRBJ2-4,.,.,TGTGCCAGCAGCTCCGACAGGCTAAACATTCAGTACTTC,CASSSDRLNIQYF
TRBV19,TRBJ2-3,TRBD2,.,TGTGCCAGTGCCGGGACTAGCGACACAGATACGCAGTATTTT,CASAGTSDTDTQYF
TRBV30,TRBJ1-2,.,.,TGTGCCTCCGAAGGGACGGTTGGTGGCTACACCTTC,CASEGTVGGYTF
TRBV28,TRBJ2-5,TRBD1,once,TGTGCCAGCAGCGTAGGACAGGGGCCAGGTTGGACCCAGTACTTC,CASSVGQGPGWTQYF
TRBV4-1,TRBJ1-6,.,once,TGCGCCAGCAGCCGTAGGGTACAGATGAATTCACCCCTCCACTTT,CASSRRVQMNSPLHF
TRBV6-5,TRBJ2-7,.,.,TGTGCCAGCAGTTACCTGACGGACAGCCCCTACGAGCAGTACTTC,CASSYLTDSPYEQYF
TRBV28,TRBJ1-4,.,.,TGTGCCAGCGTTCCATCAGGAGGGCCTAATGAAAAACTGTTTTTT,CASVPSGGPNEKLFF
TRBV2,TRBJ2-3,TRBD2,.,TGTGCCAGCAGTAGCGGGATGAGCACAGATACGCAGTATTTT,CASSSGMSTDTQYF
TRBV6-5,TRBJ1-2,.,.,TGTGCCAGCAGTTACGCGGGGTTTTGGGGCTACACCTTC,CASSYAGFWGYTF
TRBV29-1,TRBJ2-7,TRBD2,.,TGCAGCGTTTTTGGGCCGGGCTCAAACCCGGGACTAGCGGGAGGGATTAGGTCCTACGAGCAGTACTTC,CSVFGPGSNPGLAGGIRSYEQYF
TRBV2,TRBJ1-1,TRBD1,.,TGTGCCAGCAGTGAAGCGGGGACAGGGAAGATGAACACTGAAGCTTTCTTT,CASSEAGTGKMNTEAFF
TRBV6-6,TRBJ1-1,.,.,TGTGCCAGCAGTTACGGGACGCCTAACACTGAAGCTTTCTTT,CASSYGTPNTEAFF
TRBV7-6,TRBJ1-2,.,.,TGTGCCAGCAGCTTAGCCCTGGGACGTACTCCCCCGGGAGGAAATGGCTACACCTTC,CASSLALGRTPPGGNGYTF
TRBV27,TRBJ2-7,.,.,TGTGCCAGCAGTTTATCCACCTACCTCGCCTACGAGCAGTACTTC,CASSLSTYLAYEQYF
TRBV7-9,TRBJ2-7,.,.,TGTGCCAGCAGCCCCAGCGGAGCCTACGAGCAGTACTTC,CASSPSGAYEQYF
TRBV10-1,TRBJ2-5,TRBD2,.,TGCGCCAGCAGTGAGTCACTAGCGGGGATCCAAGAGACCCAGTACTTC,CASSESLAGIQETQYF
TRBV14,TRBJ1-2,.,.,TGTGCCAGCAGCCAAGATCTTGCGGACCCGCCCCCTTATGGCTACACCTTC,CASSQDLADPPPYGYTF
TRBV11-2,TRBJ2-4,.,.,TGTGCCAGCAGACCTATAGCAACAGCCAAAAACATTCAGTACTTC,CASRPIATAKNIQYF
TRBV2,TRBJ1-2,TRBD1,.,TGTGCCAGCAGTGAAGAGGACAGGCTTCACGGCTACACCTTC,CASSEEDRLHGYTF
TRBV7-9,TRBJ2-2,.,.,TGTGCCAGCATATTCAGTACCGGGGAGCTGTTTTTT,CASIFSTGELFF
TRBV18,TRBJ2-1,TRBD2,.,TGTGCCAGCTCACCAAAGACTAGCGAGTCCTACAATGAGCAGTTCTTC,CASSPKTSESYNEQFF
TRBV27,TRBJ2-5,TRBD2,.,TGTGCCAGCAGTTTCGGGGGGAATCTGGAGACCCAGTACTTC,CASSFGGNLETQYF
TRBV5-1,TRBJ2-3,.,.,TGCGCCAGCAGCGACCTTGACAGGTCCCGTCCTACGCAGTATTTT,CASSDLDRSRPTQYF
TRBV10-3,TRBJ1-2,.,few,TGTGCCATCAGTGAGTCGATTCCATCACCACCTACCTTC,CAISESIPSPPTF
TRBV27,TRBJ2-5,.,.,TGTGCCAGCAGTTTATTATACCAAGAGACCCAGTACTTC,CASSLLYQETQYF
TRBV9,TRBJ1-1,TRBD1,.,TGTGCCAGCAGCCAGACGACAGGGCCGGACACTGAAGCTTTCTTT,CASSQTTGPDTEAFF
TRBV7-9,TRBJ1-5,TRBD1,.,TGTGCCAGCAGCTTAGAACAGGGGAATCAGCCCCAGCATTTT,CASSLEQGNQPQHF
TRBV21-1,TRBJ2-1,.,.,TGTGCCAGCAGCAAAGGAGACGAGACTAGGGTCAACAATGAGCAGTTCTTC,CASSKGDETRVNNEQFF
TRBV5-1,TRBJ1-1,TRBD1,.,TGCGCCAGCAGCTGGGGACAGATGAACACTGAAGCTTTCTTT,CASSWGQMNTEAFF
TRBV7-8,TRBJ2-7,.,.,TGTGCCAGCAGCCCCGGGATGGGCGCCTACGAGCAGTACTTC,CASSPGMGAYEQYF
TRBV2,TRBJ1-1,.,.,TGTGCCAGAGGGACTTCTCCCATGAACACTGAAGCTTTCTTT,CARGTSPMNTEAFF
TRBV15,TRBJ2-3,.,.,TGTGCCACCAGCAGATACGGGGGCACAGATACGCAGTATTTT,CATSRYGGTDTQYF
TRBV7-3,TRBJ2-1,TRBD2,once,TGTGCCAGCAGCTTGGGGACTAGCGGGAACAATGAGCAGTTCTTC,CASSLGTSGNNEQFF
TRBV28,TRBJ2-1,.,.,TGTGCCAGCAGTCCCCTGACGGGACCTGAGCAGTTCTTC,CASSPLTGPEQFF
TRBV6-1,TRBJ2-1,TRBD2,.,TGTGCCAGCAGTACGTCTAGCGGGAGGTACAATGAGCAGTTCTTC,CASSTSSGRYNEQFF
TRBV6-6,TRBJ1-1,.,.,TGTGCCAGCGCCCCCCAGGGTCACACTGAAGCTTTCTTT,CASAPQGHTEAFF
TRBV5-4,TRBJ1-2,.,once,TGTGCCAGCAGCTTGTATACGGAGGTTGGCTACACCTTC,CASSLYTEVGYTF
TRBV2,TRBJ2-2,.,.,TGTGCCAGCATGGGTGGAATGAAGGCGAACACCGGGGAGCTGTTTTTT,CASMGGMKANTGELFF
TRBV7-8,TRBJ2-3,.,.,TGTGCCAGCAGCCCCGTTCCCCCAGGCACAGATACGCAGTATTTT,CASSPVPPGTDTQYF
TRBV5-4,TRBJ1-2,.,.,TGTGCCAGCAGCCCTGGAGATAACTACTATGGCTACACCTTC,CASSPGDNYYGYTF
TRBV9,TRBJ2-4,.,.,TGTGCCAGCTCGGGAACAACCAAAAACATTCAGTACTTC,CASSGTTKNIQYF
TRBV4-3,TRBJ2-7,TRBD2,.,TGCGCCAGCAGTGAGGGACTATTCCGTTACGAGCAGTACTTC,CASSEGLFRYEQYF
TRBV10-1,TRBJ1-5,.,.,TGCGCCAGCAGTGAGGGACAGAGCTATAGCAATCAGCCCCAGCATTTT,CASSEGQSYSNQPQHF
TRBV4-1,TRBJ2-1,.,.,TGCGCCAGCAGCCAAGTTTTAGCGGATGATTACAATGAGCAGTTCTTC,CASSQVLADDYNEQFF
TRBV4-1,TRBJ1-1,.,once,TGCGCCAGCAGCCACAGGACAGCGAACACTGAAGCTTTCTTT,CASSHRTANTEAFF
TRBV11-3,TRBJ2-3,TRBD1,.,TGTGCCAGCAGCCCATGGACAGGCGTCGATACGCAGTATTTT,CASSPWTGVDTQYF
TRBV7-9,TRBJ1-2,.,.,TGTGCCAGCAGCTTAGAGGGACATTCCATTGGCTACACCTTC,CASSLEGHSIGYTF
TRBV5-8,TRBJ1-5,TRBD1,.,TGTGCCAGCAGCCCGGCCGGACAGGGCAATCAGCCCCAGCATTTT,CASSPAGQGNQPQHF
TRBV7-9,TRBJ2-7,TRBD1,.,TGTGCCAGCAGCTCTCACCGGGACAGGGTCAACAACGAGCAGTACTTC,CASSSHRDRVNNEQYF
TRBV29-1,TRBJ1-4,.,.,TGCAGCGTTGCCGTGGGGGCTGAAAAACTGTTTTTT,CSVAVGAEKLFF
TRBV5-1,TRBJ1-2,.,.,TGCGCCAGCAACGAGGAGGGGCCTCTCGGTAACTATGGCTACACCTTC,CASNEEGPLGNYGYTF